This T cell receptor beta chain was sequenced for a study of type 1 regulatory T cells. TCRdb used MiXCR to reprocess the reads, holding one entry per CDR3 protein. The data hold 88,000 or so distinct CDR3 sequences, with about a third observed a single time. V lost 7 bases to trimming and J lost 5 bases, with 17 bases between them. The germline V gene has CDR1 MNHEY and CDR2 SVGEGT. This CDR3 contains 15 residues. The chain carries TRBV6-2 or TRBV6-3 and TRBJ2-2; D ambiguous. The TCR comes from a human donor in good health. Sequenced input: CD4+ T cells, either the whole sample or a sorted fraction (not recorded which). CDR3 loop: CASTNPSRSTGELFF. The CDR3 nucleotides read TGTGCCAGCACGAACCCTAGTAGGAGTACCGGGGAGCTGTTTTTT.